This T cell receptor (beta chain) was identified in a study of cytomegalovirus exposure and HLA in healthy donors. Notes on the study in general: Excluded: some indistinguishable V segments such as TRBV6-2 and TRBV6-3. Apparent HLA restriction characterized most CMV-associated TCR beta chains in a later analysis.

Only a few counts were recorded for this clone. Its antigen is not known. The CDR3 consists of 15 residues. V was clipped by 4 bases and J by 4 bases, with 15 bases between them. In germline, CDR1 is SNHLY, CDR2 FYNNEI. This PCR relied on a set of 60 Vbeta primers and 13 Jbeta primers. Only in-frame clones appear in the TCRdb table, and some are missing; sequencing was by immunoSEQ multiplex PCR. The sample contains roughly 190,000 clones, under 80% of which appear only once. The sequence came from a man aged 40-49 years in good health and CMV-seronegative. The chain employs TRBV2 and TRBJ2-3; the D gene is possibly TRBD1 (6 bases). Sequencing used PBMCs. CDR3 nucleotides: TGTGCCAGCAGTGTGGGTCAGGGGAGATCAGATACGCAGTATTTT. Residues: CASSVGQGRSDTQYF.